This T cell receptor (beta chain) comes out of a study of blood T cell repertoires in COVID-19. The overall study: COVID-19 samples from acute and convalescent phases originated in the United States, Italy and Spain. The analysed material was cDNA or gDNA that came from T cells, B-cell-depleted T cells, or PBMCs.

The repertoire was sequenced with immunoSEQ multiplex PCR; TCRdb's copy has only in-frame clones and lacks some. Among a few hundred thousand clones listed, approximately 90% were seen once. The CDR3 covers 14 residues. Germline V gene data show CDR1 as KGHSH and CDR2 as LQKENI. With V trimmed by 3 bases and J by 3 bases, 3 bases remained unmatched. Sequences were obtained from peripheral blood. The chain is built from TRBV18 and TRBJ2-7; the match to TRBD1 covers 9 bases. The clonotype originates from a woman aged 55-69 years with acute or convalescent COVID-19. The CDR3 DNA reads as TGTGCCAGCTCACCTAAGACAGGGGGCTACGAGCAGTACTTC. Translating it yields CASSPKTGGYEQYF.